One sample yielded the 29 T cell receptor beta chains listed below, sequenced in a study of blood T cell repertoires in COVID-19. Repertoires were generated with immunoSEQ multiplex PCR, while TCRdb's copy carries only in-frame clones and drops some. The sample shows 70,000 to 100,000 clones, roughly 76% of them seen only once. What was sequenced was peripheral blood. The receptors were sampled from a woman aged 45-65 years with acute or convalescent COVID-19.

V and J are TRBV14 and TRBJ2-5; 8 bases agree with TRBD1. Trimming at V came to 3 bases and at J to 6 bases, leaving 6 bases not matched to a gene. Germline V lookup: CDR1 SGHDN, CDR2 FVKESK. The CDR3 consists of 14 residues. The CDR3 nucleotides read TGTGCCAGCAGCCAGGACAGGGTAGGGAAGACCCAGTACTTC. Amino acids: CASSQDRVGKTQYF.

J is TRBJ2-5 and V is TRBV7-2; possibly TRBD2 for D (6 bases). Germline V CDR1 and CDR2: SGHTA, FQGNSA. The CDR3 spans 14 residues. V was pared by 1 base and J by 5 bases, with 11 bases between. CDR3 bases: TGTGCCAGCAGCTTAGAGGAGGGGATGGAGACCCAGTACTTC. Its protein product is CASSLEEGMETQYF.

The chain carries TRBV27 and TRBJ2-5, with 12 bases matching TRBD2. Germline assignment: CDR1 MNHEY and CDR2 SMNVEV (reference sequence). With V trimmed by 5 bases and J by 6 bases, 7 bases remained unmatched. The CDR3 runs to 15 residues. This CDR3 is CASSPTTSGGQTQYF. The CDR3 DNA reads TGTGCCAGCAGTCCCACGACTAGCGGGGGTCAGACCCAGTACTTC.

CDR3 sequence reads: CASKEGLYSNQPQHF. DNA of the CDR3: TGCGCCAGCAAGGAGGGACTTTATAGCAATCAGCCCCAGCATTTT. The V and J genes are TRBV5-1 and TRBJ1-5, with a possible D match to TRBD1 (5 bases). Germline V CDR1 and CDR2: SGHRS, YFSETQ. V was trimmed by 6 bases and J by 0 bases, leaving 13 bases between them. The CDR3 sequence is 15 residues long.

This clone was found a few times. The V call is TRBV6-5, the J call TRBJ1-1, with D possibly matching TRBD1 (5 bases). The CDR3 consists of 16 residues. Germline values: CDR1 MNHEY, CDR2 SVGAGI. V lost 0 bases and J lost 0, with 11 bases in between. CDR3 in DNA: TGTGCCAGCAGTTACTCGATTCAGGGTTTGAACACTGAAGCTTTCTTT. Protein sequence: CASSYSIQGLNTEAFF.

This rearrangement joins TRBV11-2 to TRBJ2-2, with TRBD2 identical over 10 bases. Germline assignment: CDR1 SGHAT and CDR2 FQNNGV. The J segment lost 7 bases and the V segment lost 0 bases, leaving 2 bases of the junction unmatched. CDR3 size: 15 residues. CDR3 amino acids: CASSLEPSGGGELFF. DNA of the CDR3: TGTGCCAGCAGCTTAGAGCCTAGCGGGGGCGGGGAGCTGTTTTTT.

This clone was detected many times. V gene TRBV28 combines with J gene TRBJ2-7; TRBD2 aligns across 9 bases. Germline values: CDR1 MDHEN, CDR2 SYDVKM. The CDR3 sequence is 14 residues long. The V and J ends lost 8 bases and 3 bases, in that order; junction bases with no gene match: 8. CDR3 residues: CASQSGGNVYEQYF. Written as DNA, the CDR3 is TGTGCCAGCCAAAGCGGGGGGAATGTCTACGAGCAGTACTTC.

V is TRBV6-5 and J is TRBJ2-2; the match to TRBD1 covers 8 bases. This CDR3 region has 16 residues. Germline V gene lookup returns CDR1 MNHEY and CDR2 SVGAGI. J was trimmed by 7 bases and V by 0 bases; bases with no gene match: 7. In DNA form, the CDR3 reads TGTGCCAGCAGTTACTCACGAACAGGGGGGAGCGGGGAGCTGTTTTTT. The encoded protein is CASSYSRTGGSGELFF.

The chain couples TRBV6-2 or TRBV6-3 to TRBJ1-5; TRBD1 matches at 8 bases. The CDR3 covers 15 residues. After removal of 4 bases from V and 6 bases from J, the junction contained 8 bases not matched to a gene. Germline V gene sequence: CDR1 MNHEY, CDR2 SVGEGT. DNA of the CDR3: TGTGCCAGCAGTTTCGGACAGGGATATTTTCAGCCCCAGCATTTT. Encoded protein: CASSFGQGYFQPQHF.

This clone was picked up one time. This chain joins TRBV5-1 and TRBJ2-5; D not resolved. Germline V lookup: CDR1 SGHRS, CDR2 YFSETQ. The CDR3 runs to 13 residues. Trimming pared 1 base from V and 3 bases from J, leaving 7 bases between. Here the CDR3 DNA reads TGCGCCAGCAGCTTGTTGGGCGAAGAGACCCAGTACTTC. Protein: CASSLLGEETQYF. The full variable domain, completed using reference TRBV5-1 and TRBJ2-5, is KAGVTQTPRYLIKTRGQQVTLSCSPISGHRSVSWYQQTPGQGLQFLFEYFSETQRNKGNFPGRFSGRQFSNSRSEMNVSTLELGDSALYLCASSLLGEETQYFGPGTRLLVL.

This chain links TRBV5-1 with TRBJ2-1; 7 bases match TRBD2. The trim removed 2 bases at V and 8 bases at J, leaving 10 bases unmatched. Germline CDR1 SGHRS, CDR2 YFSETQ. The CDR3 contains 15 residues. The CDR3 loop reads CASSLSGALHDEQFF. The CDR3 DNA follows: TGCGCCAGCAGCTTAAGCGGGGCCTTACACGATGAGCAGTTCTTC.

This clone showed up just a few times. The rearrangement links TRBV9 to TRBJ2-3, with D unresolved. V lost 0 bases and J 1 base, leaving 6 bases between the germline ends. Germline values: CDR1 SGDLS, CDR2 YYNGEE. This CDR3 spans 14 amino acids. This chain's CDR3 is CASSVASRTDTQYF. The CDR3 coding sequence is TGTGCCAGCAGCGTAGCGTCCCGCACAGATACGCAGTATTTT.

V gene TRBV6-5 combines with J gene TRBJ2-2; D unclear. The CDR3 sequence is 12 residues long. The germline V gene has CDR1 MNHEY and CDR2 SVGAGI. The V end lost 10 bases, the J end lost 7 bases, and 13 bases lay between the germline ends. The CDR3 DNA reads as TGTGCCACCATTAAGGAGATCGGGGAGCTGTTTTTT. Amino acid sequence: CATIKEIGELFF.

V and J are TRBV20-1 and TRBJ2-5; D is ambiguous. The V end was cut by 0 bases, the J end by 9 bases, with 5 bases between. The CDR3 has 10 residues. The germline V gene encodes CDR1 DFQATT and CDR2 SNEGSKA (reference sequence). The DNA of the CDR3 is TGCAGTGCTAGAGATCGTCCCCAGTACTTC. Translation gives CSARDRPQYF.

The genes are TRBV5-4 and TRBJ2-2, with 7 bases aligning to TRBD1. Germline V gives CDR1 SGHNT, CDR2 YYREEE (reference sequence). The CDR3 contains 13 residues. The V segment lost 1 base and the J segment 8 bases; nucleotides outside the gene matches: 2. The CDR3 DNA reads TGTGCCAGCAGCTTGACAGGGGAGGGGGAGCTGTTTTTT. This codes for CASSLTGEGELFF.

The chain uses TRBV4-3 and TRBJ1-2; 9 bases match TRBD1. There are 17 residues in the CDR3. Germline V CDR1 and CDR2: LGHNA, YSLEER. V gave up 1 base and J gave up 4 bases; unmatched junction bases: 10. The CDR3 spells CASSQAGTGLSGYGYTF. The CDR3 nucleotides read TGCGCCAGCAGCCAAGCCGGGACAGGGTTGTCGGGCTATGGCTACACCTTC.

V usage is TRBV7-9 and J usage is TRBJ1-5, with D perhaps TRBD1 (6 bases). Between the trimmed V and J ends, which lost 0 bases and 11 bases, there was a span of 11 bases. This CDR3 is 13 amino acids long. Germline V gives CDR1 SEHNR, CDR2 FQNEAQ (reference sequence). The CDR3 sequence is CASSLAWGQTQHF. As DNA, the CDR3 is TGTGCCAGCAGCTTAGCCTGGGGGCAGACCCAGCATTTT.

This CDR3 reads CASSIERSNQPQHF. The CDR3 region has the DNA TGTGCCAGTAGTATAGAACGGAGCAATCAGCCCCAGCATTTT. The chain combines TRBV19 with TRBJ1-5; D is unclear. Germline CDR1 and CDR2: LNHDA and SQIVND (reference sequence). This CDR3 contains 14 residues. V lost 0 bases and J lost 1, with 4 bases in between.

The rearrangement joins TRBV28 to TRBJ2-5; TRBD2 matches at 14 bases. There are 17 residues in the CDR3. V gave up 7 bases and J gave up 4 bases; unmatched junction bases: 11. Germline lookup yields CDR1 MDHEN and CDR2 SYDVKM. The CDR3 region is CASTPIPGTSGGETQYF. In nucleotides, the CDR3 is TGTGCCAGCACCCCCATCCCCGGGACTAGCGGGGGAGAGACCCAGTACTTC.

The V call is TRBV28, the J call TRBJ1-3, with 7 bases that match TRBD1. The trim removed 3 bases at V and 4 bases at J, leaving 15 bases unmatched. Germline CDR1 reads MDHEN; CDR2 reads SYDVKM. The CDR3 length is 18 residues. As DNA, the CDR3 is TGTGCCAGCAGTTTCAACACTCGCGACAGGGAGGTGGGAAACACCATATATTTT. Protein sequence: CASSFNTRDREVGNTIYF.

This chain links TRBV13 with TRBJ1-4, with TRBD1 matching 10 bases. CDR3 size: 16 residues. The V gene end was trimmed by 3 bases and the J gene end by 7 bases; junction bases not matched to a gene: 8. Looked up from germline, CDR1 is PRHDT and CDR2 is FYEKMQ (reference sequence). Here the CDR3 reads CASSFYPGTGVEKLFF. The CDR3 nucleotides are TGTGCCAGCAGCTTTTACCCCGGGACAGGGGTTGAAAAACTGTTTTTT.

The genes are TRBV25-1 and TRBJ1-1, with a weak D call TRBD1 (5 bases). CDR3 length equals 13 residues. The germline CDR1 and CDR2 sequences are MGHDK and SYGVNS. The V gene lost 6 bases and the J gene lost 5 bases, with 13 bases spanning the gap. The CDR3 DNA sequence: TGTGCCAGCAGCGAAGGGGCTTATACTGAAGCTTTCTTT. Its protein is CASSEGAYTEAFF.

The chain recombines TRBV7-8 with TRBJ1-5; D is uncertain. Trimming stripped 0 bases from V and 5 bases from J, with 5 bases between. Germline assignment: CDR1 SGHVS and CDR2 FQNEAQ. The CDR3 covers 13 residues. The CDR3 spells CASSLATDQPQHF. The CDR3 nucleotides read TGTGCCAGCAGCTTAGCGACTGATCAGCCCCAGCATTTT.

This clone was counted a single time. The chain combines TRBV3-1 (or the pseudogene TRBV3-2) with TRBJ2-7, with D maybe TRBD1 (5 bases). With 6 bases removed from V and 3 bases from J, the gap between germline ends came to 6 bases. From germline, CDR1 is LGHDT and CDR2 YNNKEL (reference sequence). The CDR3 extends over 11 amino acids. The CDR3 region has the DNA TGTGCCAGCAGGGGGCTCTACGAGCAGTACTTC. Translating it yields CASRGLYEQYF.

The genes are TRBV4-1 and TRBJ2-2; the D is unclear. The germline V gene has CDR1 MGHRA and CDR2 YSYEKL. The CDR3 extends over 16 amino acids. Trimming left V 0 bases short and J 6 bases short, with 14 bases between. CDR3 amino acids: CASSQEGLTYAGELFF. The CDR3 region has the DNA TGCGCCAGCAGCCAAGAGGGCTTAACGTACGCCGGGGAGCTGTTTTTT.

The chain joins TRBV21-1 to TRBJ2-1; the table calls TRBD1, which could not be checked here. TRBV21-1 is given as a pseudogene. The CDR3 consists of 17 residues. The CDR3 reads CASSVRQGQYLYNEQFF. CDR3 nucleotides: TGTGCCAGCAGCGTGAGACAGGGCCAGTATTTATACAATGAGCAGTTCTTC.

V is TRBV7-8 and J is TRBJ2-3; 7 bases are a match to TRBD2. The CDR3 consists of 16 residues. Germline V gene lookup returns CDR1 SGHVS and CDR2 FQNEAQ. With 1 base clipped from V and 3 bases from J, the junction kept 7 bases outside the gene matches. CDR3 in amino acids: CASSLGAGKGTDTQYF. DNA for the CDR3: TGTGCCAGCAGCTTAGGAGCGGGGAAGGGAACAGATACGCAGTATTTT.

The J gene is TRBJ2-7, the V gene TRBV29-1; no clear D. The CDR3 length is 13 residues. Trimming took 4 bases from V and 3 from J, leaving 13 bases between them. CDR1 and CDR2 (germline): SQVTM, ANQGSEA. The CDR3 region has the DNA TGCAGCGTTGGTGAGACTTCCCTCTACGAGCAGTACTTC. Its protein product is CSVGETSLYEQYF.

The chain has TRBV19 and TRBJ2-3, with 15 positions matching TRBD2. V was clipped by 4 bases and J by 3 bases; unmatched bases: 5. Germline CDR1 LNHDA, CDR2 SQIVND (reference sequence). The length of the CDR3 is 17 residues. The CDR3 sequence: CASSTPGLAGGTDTQYF. The CDR3 DNA follows: TGTGCCAGTAGTACCCCTGGACTAGCGGGGGGGACAGATACGCAGTATTTT.